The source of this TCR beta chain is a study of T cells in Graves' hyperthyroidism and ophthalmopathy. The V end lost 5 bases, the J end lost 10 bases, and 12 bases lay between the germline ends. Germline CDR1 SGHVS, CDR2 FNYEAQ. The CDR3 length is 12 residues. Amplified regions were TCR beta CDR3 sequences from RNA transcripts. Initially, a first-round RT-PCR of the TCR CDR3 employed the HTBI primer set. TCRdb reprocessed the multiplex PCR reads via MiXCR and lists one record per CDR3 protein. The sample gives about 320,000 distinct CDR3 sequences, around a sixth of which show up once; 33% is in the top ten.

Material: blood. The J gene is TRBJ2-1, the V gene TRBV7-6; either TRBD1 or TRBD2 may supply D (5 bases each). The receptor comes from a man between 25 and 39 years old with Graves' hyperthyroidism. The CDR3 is CASSDRDAEQFF. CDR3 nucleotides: TGTGCCAGCAGCGACCGGGACGCGGAGCAGTTCTTC.